This T cell receptor beta chain was retrieved from a study of molecular identifiers for immune sequencing clone quantification. As CD8+CD4-CCR7+CD45RA+ cells, naive CD8 T cells were sorted. In this sample, this clonotype turned up many times. Germline CDR1 SEHNR, CDR2 FQNEAQ (reference sequence). V trimming: 5 bases; J trimming: 0 bases; junction bases outside the gene matches: 6. This CDR3 spans 16 amino acids. Previously described methods and listed TCR primers were used for bulk TCR libraries. TCRdb fed the PCR reads into MiXCR, producing one record per CDR3 protein. This table holds about 630,000 distinct CDR3 sequences, 25% found once.

The clonotype comes from a human donor in good health. Some libraries in this study had Jurkat cell RNA spiked in. This sequence joins TRBV7-9 and TRBJ2-3, with 9 positions matching TRBD2. Material: naive CD8+ T cells from blood, with Jurkat cell RNA spiked in. The subset: FACS-sorted CD8+CD4-CCR7+CD45RA+ naive T cells. Here the CDR3 reads CASSPPSGESTDTQYF. The DNA for the CDR3 is TGTGCCAGCAGCCCCCCTAGCGGGGAGAGCACAGATACGCAGTATTTT.